The present TCR beta chain was sequenced within a study of T cells after yellow fever vaccination (dated by TCRdb to the late 2010s). In the study overall: Staining for CD3, CD45RA, CCR7 and CD95 was used to sort memory subsets (EM, EMRA, CM and Tscm) on a BD FACS Aria III. To track T-cell clones before and after primary and booster YFV17D yellow fever vaccination, bulk TCR alpha and beta repertoires were sequenced longitudinally. Two healthy male donors, one aged 18 to 30 and one aged 30 to 40 years, made up the cohort. Sorting of memory subsets took place on days 0, 15 and 45 and at 18 months after primary vaccination, as well as on days 0, 15 and 45 after the 30-year booster. Blood samples were taken at several timepoints before and after primary and secondary immunization, and bulk PBMC replicates and cell subsets were isolated. The SMART-Seq v4 Ultra Low Input RNA kit was used to prepare libraries from fractions with low cell numbers. The paper as a whole reports these results and caveats: FACS-sorted repertoires could contain abundant contaminating clonotypes from the bulk population, so computational filtering was required. Because the study included only a couple of donors, the extent to which the findings can be generalized is limited. On day 0, almost all vaccine-responding clonotypes were below detection in the sorted memory subsets. The secondary T-cell response was found to be weaker but faster than the primary response, with a peak reached on day 5 rather than on day 15. A small fraction of clonotypes showed up in both the CD4 and CD8 compartments, probably as a result of convergent recombination. Most clones expanded after primary vaccination were re-detected after the booster (about 96% of CD4 and around 88% of CD8), suggesting broad memory maintenance.

A word on this clonotype: One junction end disagrees with the germline gene, perhaps due to a read error.

The treatment or condition label, read with the paper, signifies: live attenuated yellow fever vaccine strain. A standard Ficoll-Paque protocol was used to isolate PBMCs from peripheral blood. RNA from sorted memory subsets was extracted with the RNeasy Micro Kit. The CDR3 holds 14 amino acids from the cysteine to the phenylalanine. The retained sequence is limited to the CDR3, 42 bases, with the frame set at the first base. The germline V gene encodes CDR1 SSHAT and CDR2 FNYEAQ (reference sequence). TCR cDNA was made using 5'RACE template switching, a step that added a universal primer site and unique molecular identifiers. cDNA synthesis was primed from both the TCR alpha and TCR beta constant segments. Libraries were amplified in two PCR steps, with sample barcodes and sequencing adapters added in the second step. Sequencing of libraries was done on Illumina HiSeq 2500 (2x100 bp) or NovaSeq (2x150 bp). The original pipeline was this. Reads were demultiplexed and collapsed into UMI consensus sequences with MIGEC, and V(D)J alignment was performed with MiXCR. Vaccine-responding clonotypes were defined with edgeR using replicate PBMC samples, requiring FDR below 0.01 and a log2 fold change above 5 up to day 15. Each bulk clonotype received a CD4 or CD8 identity based on whether the sequenced CD4 or CD8 repertoire contained that clonotype at higher abundance. To estimate how each clone was distributed across memory phenotypes, clonotype frequencies in memory subsets were weighted by the numbers of FACS-sorted cells. The public reads were reanalyzed by TCRdb: fastp trimming at Q25, MiXCR alignment, in-frame beta chains only. Identical CDR3 proteins give one entry, which carries the most common genes and DNA. TCRdb, not the original authors, processed these V and J calls. Within this sample are tens of thousands of distinct CDR3 sequences, with 3.4% of them counted one time only. Around 0.95% of the sample belongs to the ten largest clones.

Sequenced material: PBMCs, either bulk or a sorted T-cell subset (CD4+, CD8+, memory, or dextramer-sorted; not recorded which), taken roughly 46 days after the first yellow fever vaccination. The sequence came from a young man who received the YFV17D yellow fever vaccine. Here the chain combines TRBV7-7 and TRBJ2-5; 7 matching bases give a weak D call of TRBD1. The CDR3 here reads CASSFDRAGETQYF. The DNA is as follows: TGTGCTAGCAGCTTCGACAGGGCGGGGGAGACCCAGTACTTC.